The 18 T cell receptor beta chains below come from one sample, sequenced in a study of blood T cell repertoires in COVID-19. Produced via immunoSEQ multiplex PCR; TCRdb's table is partial and in-frame only. The sample includes roughly 130,000 clones, approximately 89% of them seen just once. The source material was peripheral blood. Every receptor here comes from a woman in her sixties with acute or convalescent COVID-19.

This chain connects TRBV9 to TRBJ1-6, with D possibly TRBD1 on 5 matching bases. Germline assignment: CDR1 SGDLS and CDR2 YYNGEE. This CDR3 has 14 amino acids. The germline V and J ends were trimmed by 4 bases and 8 bases, with 13 bases remaining between them. The CDR3 loop is CASSRRVADSPLHF. The DNA for the CDR3 is TGTGCCAGCAGCCGCAGGGTCGCGGATTCACCCCTCCACTTT.

The chain links TRBV5-8 to TRBJ1-5; TRBD1 matches at 8 bases. Per the germline V gene, CDR1 is SGHTS and CDR2 is YDEGEE. This CDR3 comprises 15 residues. Trimming at V came to 1 base and at J to 6 bases, leaving 6 bases not matched to a gene. The CDR3 bases are TGTGCCAGCAGCTTGCAGGGGGACAGGAGTCAGCCCCAGCATTTT. Its protein product is CASSLQGDRSQPQHF.

DNA of the CDR3: TGTGCCACCAGTGTTCCCACGGGACACGGTATCACAGATACGCAGTATTTT. It translates to CATSVPTGHGITDTQYF. This chain connects TRBV24-1 to TRBJ2-3, with D maybe TRBD1 (6 bases). The CDR3 has 17 amino acids. CDR1 KGHDR and CDR2 SFDVKD come from the germline V gene. V was trimmed by 5 bases and J by 2 bases, leaving 19 bases between them.

The chain is built from TRBV24-1 and TRBJ2-3; D is possibly TRBD1 (6 bases). Germline loops: CDR1 KGHDR, CDR2 SFDVKD. V was pared by 3 bases and J by 4 bases, with 19 bases between. The CDR3 is 17 residues long. The DNA of the CDR3 is TGTGCCACCAGTGATCCTCCCTCCACAGGGTCCCCAGATACGCAGTATTTT. This sequence encodes CATSDPPSTGSPDTQYF.

This clone has just one count. The chain couples TRBV7-2 to TRBJ1-6; D is unresolved. CDR1 and CDR2 (germline): SGHTA, FQGNSA. V lost 5 bases, J lost 9 bases, and 8 bases lay in between. The CDR3 consists of 12 residues. CDR3 protein: CASSPTGSPLHF. The CDR3, as DNA: TGTGCCAGCAGCCCTACGGGTTCACCCCTCCACTTT. The full variable domain, completed using reference TRBV7-2 and TRBJ1-6, is GAGVSQSPSNKVTEKGKDVELRCDPISGHTALYWYRQSLGQGLEFLIYFQGNSAPDKSGLPSDRFSAERTGGSVSTLTIQRTQQEDSAVYLCASSPTGSPLHFGNGTRLTVT.

The chain couples TRBV2 to TRBJ1-6, with D tentatively TRBD1 (5 bases). Germline CDR1 is SNHLY and CDR2 is FYNNEI. The CDR3 runs to 16 residues. V was trimmed by 2 bases and J by 2 bases, leaving 10 bases between them. CDR3 region: CASSEKGPTYNSPLHF. Written as DNA, the CDR3 is TGTGCCAGCAGTGAAAAGGGGCCCACCTATAATTCACCCCTCCACTTT.

The chain has TRBV28 and TRBJ2-7, with TRBD1 identical over 8 bases. Germline CDR1 reads MDHEN; CDR2 reads SYDVKM. V lost 4 bases, J lost 0 bases, and 2 bases stayed unmatched. The CDR3 totals 14 residues. DNA of the CDR3: TGTGCCAGCAGTTGGACAGGGTCCTCCTACGAGCAGTACTTC. Amino acid sequence: CASSWTGSSYEQYF. The whole variable domain, filled in from reference TRBV28 and TRBJ2-7, reads DVKVTQSSRYLVKRTGEKVFLECVQDMDHENMFWYRQDPGLGLRLIYFSYDVKMKEKGDIPEGYSVSREKKERFSLILESASTNQTSMYLCASSWTGSSYEQYFGPGTRLTVT.

The chain links TRBV18 to TRBJ2-3, with a tentative D call TRBD1 (6 bases). Between the trimmed V and J ends, which lost 1 base and 1 base, there was a span of 12 bases. Germline V gene lookup returns CDR1 KGHSH and CDR2 LQKENI. The CDR3 has 16 residues. The CDR3 loop is CASSPLAGDGTDTQYF. CDR3 in DNA: TGTGCCAGCTCACCACTCGCAGGGGATGGCACAGATACGCAGTATTTT.

This clone was seen more than once but under ten times. The V call is TRBV24-1, the J call TRBJ1-3; TRBD1 aligns across 8 bases. With V trimmed by 4 bases and J by 0 bases, 7 bases remained unmatched. The CDR3 loop spans 17 amino acids. CDR1 KGHDR and CDR2 SFDVKD come from the germline V gene. CDR3 in DNA: TGTGCCACCAGTGACCCCCGGGACAGGCACTCTGGAAACACCATATATTTT. This gives the protein CATSDPRDRHSGNTIYF.

V and J are TRBV11-2 and TRBJ2-7, with D possibly being TRBD2 (5 bases). CDR3 length: 15 residues. Germline loops: CDR1 SGHAT, CDR2 FQNNGV. Trimming shortened V by 6 bases and J by 2 bases, and 17 bases separated the two germline ends. Here the CDR3 DNA reads TGTGCCAGCAGGCAAGCGGCTCCGCTGACCTACGAGCAGTACTTC. It codes for CASRQAAPLTYEQYF.

J is TRBJ1-6 and V is TRBV5-1; TRBD1 matches 7 bases. CDR3 size: 18 residues. The V gene's germline CDR1 is SGHRS and CDR2 YFSETQ. With 4 bases clipped from V and 6 bases from J, the junction kept 16 bases outside the gene matches. The CDR3 region is CASSPWTGLRRINSPLHF. CDR3 DNA: TGCGCCAGCAGCCCATGGACAGGCTTGAGAAGGATTAATTCACCCCTCCACTTT.

This clone was found once. The gene calls are TRBV30 and TRBJ2-7, with a tentative D call TRBD2 (6 bases). The CDR3 runs to 14 residues. Germline V CDR1 and CDR2: GTSNPN, SVGIG (reference sequence). V shed 2 bases and J shed 3 bases, with 14 bases lying between them. CDR3 loop: CAWSWAGGVYEQYF. CDR3 nucleotides: TGTGCCTGGAGTTGGGCAGGAGGGGTCTACGAGCAGTACTTC.

The chain is built from TRBV9 and TRBJ1-1; D unclear. The germline V gene has CDR1 SGDLS and CDR2 YYNGEE. The V gene lost 4 bases and the J gene lost 7 bases, with 8 bases spanning the gap. The CDR3 runs to 11 residues. Here the CDR3 reads CASSREDEAFF. The CDR3 DNA reads TGTGCCAGCAGCCGCGAGGATGAAGCTTTCTTT.

The genes are TRBV5-6 and TRBJ2-2, with 7 bases lining up with TRBD2. The germline gives CDR1 SGHDT, CDR2 YYEEEE. This CDR3 region has 18 residues. V shed 4 bases and J 0 bases; nucleotides not matched to a gene: 12. CDR3 sequence reads: CASSPYLLARTNTGELFF. As DNA, the CDR3 is TGTGCCAGCAGCCCTTACTTACTAGCGCGAACGAACACCGGGGAGCTGTTTTTT.

The chain is built from TRBV9 and TRBJ2-1, with 7 bases aligning to TRBD2. The V segment lost 3 bases and the J segment 3 bases; nucleotides outside the gene matches: 6. The CDR3 is 15 residues long. Per the germline V gene, CDR1 is SGDLS and CDR2 is YYNGEE. CDR3 sequence: CASSAAGAVYNEQFF. In DNA, the CDR3 is TGTGCCAGCAGCGCCGCGGGAGCGGTCTACAATGAGCAGTTCTTC.

There are a few counts of this clone. The J gene is TRBJ1-2, the V gene TRBV29-1, with a tentative D call TRBD1 (6 bases). V was shortened by 4 bases and J by 4 bases, with 13 bases between the two germline ends. The CDR3 totals 13 residues. The V gene's germline CDR1 is SQVTM and CDR2 ANQGSEA. DNA of the CDR3: TGCAGCGTTGCGGTGGGGACAATCTATGGCTACACCTTC. Protein sequence: CSVAVGTIYGYTF.

The table lists this clone with a few counts. The rearrangement uses TRBV28 and TRBJ1-6; no definite D call. The germline V gene encodes CDR1 MDHEN and CDR2 SYDVKM. Trimming cost V 1 base and J 6 bases, with 13 bases left between them. The CDR3 is 16 residues long. CDR3 protein: CASSLSPGAPNSPLHF. CDR3 bases: TGTGCCAGCAGTTTATCGCCGGGAGCTCCTAATTCACCCCTCCACTTT. Full variable domain (outside the CDR3, taken from reference TRBV28 and TRBJ1-6): DVKVTQSSRYLVKRTGEKVFLECVQDMDHENMFWYRQDPGLGLRLIYFSYDVKMKEKGDIPEGYSVSREKKERFSLILESASTNQTSMYLCASSLSPGAPNSPLHFGNGTRLTVT.

The CDR3 nucleotides read TGTGCCAGCAAGGAGGGAGCCTACAATGAGCAGTTCTTC. Encoded protein: CASKEGAYNEQFF. This chain joins TRBV27 and TRBJ2-1; tentatively, D is TRBD2 (6 bases). The length of the CDR3 is 13 residues. V lost 7 bases, J lost 2 bases, and 9 bases lay in between. The germline V gene encodes CDR1 MNHEY and CDR2 SMNVEV (reference sequence).